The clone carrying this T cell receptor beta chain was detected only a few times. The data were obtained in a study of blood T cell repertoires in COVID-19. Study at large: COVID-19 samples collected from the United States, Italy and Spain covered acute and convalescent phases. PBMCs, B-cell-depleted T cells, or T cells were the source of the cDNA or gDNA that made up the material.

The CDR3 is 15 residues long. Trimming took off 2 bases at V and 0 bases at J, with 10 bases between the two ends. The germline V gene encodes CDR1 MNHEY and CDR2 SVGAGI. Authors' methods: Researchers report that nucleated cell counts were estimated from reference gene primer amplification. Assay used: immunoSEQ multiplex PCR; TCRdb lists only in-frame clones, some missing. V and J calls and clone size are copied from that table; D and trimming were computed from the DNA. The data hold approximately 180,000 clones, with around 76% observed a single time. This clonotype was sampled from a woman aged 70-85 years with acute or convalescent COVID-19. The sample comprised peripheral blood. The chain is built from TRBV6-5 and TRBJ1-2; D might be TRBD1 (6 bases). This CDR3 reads CASSYDRTTNYGYTF. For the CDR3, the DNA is TGTGCCAGCAGTTACGACAGGACCACTAACTATGGCTACACCTTC.